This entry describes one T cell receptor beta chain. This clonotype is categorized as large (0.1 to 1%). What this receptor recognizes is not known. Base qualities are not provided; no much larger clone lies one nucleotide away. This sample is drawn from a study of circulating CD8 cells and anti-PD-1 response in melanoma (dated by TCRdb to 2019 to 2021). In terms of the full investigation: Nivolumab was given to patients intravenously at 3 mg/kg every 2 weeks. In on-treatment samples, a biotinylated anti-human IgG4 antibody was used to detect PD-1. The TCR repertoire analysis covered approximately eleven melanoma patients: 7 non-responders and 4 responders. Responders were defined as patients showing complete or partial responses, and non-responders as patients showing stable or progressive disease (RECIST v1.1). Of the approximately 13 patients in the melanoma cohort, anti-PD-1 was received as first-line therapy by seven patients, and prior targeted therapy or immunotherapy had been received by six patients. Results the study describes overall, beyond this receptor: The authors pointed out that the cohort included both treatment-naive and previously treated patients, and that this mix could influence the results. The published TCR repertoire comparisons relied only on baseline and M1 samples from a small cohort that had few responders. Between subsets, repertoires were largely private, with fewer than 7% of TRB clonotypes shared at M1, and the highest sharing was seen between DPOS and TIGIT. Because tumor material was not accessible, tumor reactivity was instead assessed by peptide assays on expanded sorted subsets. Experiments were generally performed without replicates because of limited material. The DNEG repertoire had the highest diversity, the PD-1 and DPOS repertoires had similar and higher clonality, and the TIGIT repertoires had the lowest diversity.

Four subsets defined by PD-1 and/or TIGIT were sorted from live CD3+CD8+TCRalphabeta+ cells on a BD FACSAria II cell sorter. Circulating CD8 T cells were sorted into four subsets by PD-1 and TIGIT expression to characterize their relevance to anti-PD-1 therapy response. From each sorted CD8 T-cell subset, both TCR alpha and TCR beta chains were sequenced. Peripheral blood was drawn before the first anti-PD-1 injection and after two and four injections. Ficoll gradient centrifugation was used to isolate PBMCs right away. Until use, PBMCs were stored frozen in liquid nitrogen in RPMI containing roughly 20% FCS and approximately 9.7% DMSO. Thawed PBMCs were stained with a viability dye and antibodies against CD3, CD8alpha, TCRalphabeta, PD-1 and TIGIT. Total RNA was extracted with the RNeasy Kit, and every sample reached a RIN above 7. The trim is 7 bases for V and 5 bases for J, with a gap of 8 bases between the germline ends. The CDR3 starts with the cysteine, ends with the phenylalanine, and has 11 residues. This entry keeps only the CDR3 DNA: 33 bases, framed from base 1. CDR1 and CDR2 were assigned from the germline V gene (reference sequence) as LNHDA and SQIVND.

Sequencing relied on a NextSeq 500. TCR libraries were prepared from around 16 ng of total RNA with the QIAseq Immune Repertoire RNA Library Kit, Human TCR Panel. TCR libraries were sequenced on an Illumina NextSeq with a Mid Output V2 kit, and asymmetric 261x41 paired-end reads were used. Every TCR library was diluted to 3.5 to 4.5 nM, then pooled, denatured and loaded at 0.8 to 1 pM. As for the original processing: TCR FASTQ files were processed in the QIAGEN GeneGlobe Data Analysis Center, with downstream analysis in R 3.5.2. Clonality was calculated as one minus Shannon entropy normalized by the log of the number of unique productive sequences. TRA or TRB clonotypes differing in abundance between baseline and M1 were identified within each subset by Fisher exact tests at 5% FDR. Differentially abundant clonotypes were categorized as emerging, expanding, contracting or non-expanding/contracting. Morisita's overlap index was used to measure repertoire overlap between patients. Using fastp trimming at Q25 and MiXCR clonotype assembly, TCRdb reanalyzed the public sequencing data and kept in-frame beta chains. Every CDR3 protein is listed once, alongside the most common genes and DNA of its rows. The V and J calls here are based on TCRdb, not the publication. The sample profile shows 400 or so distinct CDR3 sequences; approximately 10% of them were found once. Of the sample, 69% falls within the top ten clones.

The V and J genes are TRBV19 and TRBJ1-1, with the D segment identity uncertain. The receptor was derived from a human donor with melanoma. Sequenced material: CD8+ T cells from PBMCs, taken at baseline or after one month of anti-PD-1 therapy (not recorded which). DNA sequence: TGTGCCAGTAAATGGGCAACTGAAGCTTTCTTT. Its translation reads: CASKWATEAFF.